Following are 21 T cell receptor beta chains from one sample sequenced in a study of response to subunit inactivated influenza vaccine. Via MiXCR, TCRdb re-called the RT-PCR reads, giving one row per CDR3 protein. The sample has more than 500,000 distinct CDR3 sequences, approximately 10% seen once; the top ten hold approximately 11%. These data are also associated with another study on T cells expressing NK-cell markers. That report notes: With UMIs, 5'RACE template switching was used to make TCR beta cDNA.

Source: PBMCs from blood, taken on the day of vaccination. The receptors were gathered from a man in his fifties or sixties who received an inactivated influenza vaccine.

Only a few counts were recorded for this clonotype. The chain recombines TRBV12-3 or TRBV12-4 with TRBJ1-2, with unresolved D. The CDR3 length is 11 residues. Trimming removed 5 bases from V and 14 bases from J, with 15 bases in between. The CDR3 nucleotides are TGTGCCAGCAGTCTCCAGGCGGCGGTTACCTTC. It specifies CASSLQAAVTF.

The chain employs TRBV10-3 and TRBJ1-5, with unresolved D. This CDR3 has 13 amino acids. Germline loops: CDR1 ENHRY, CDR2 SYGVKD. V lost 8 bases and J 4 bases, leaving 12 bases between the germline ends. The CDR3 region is CAIRSGRNQPQHF. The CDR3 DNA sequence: TGTGCCATCCGAAGCGGCAGGAATCAGCCCCAGCATTTT.

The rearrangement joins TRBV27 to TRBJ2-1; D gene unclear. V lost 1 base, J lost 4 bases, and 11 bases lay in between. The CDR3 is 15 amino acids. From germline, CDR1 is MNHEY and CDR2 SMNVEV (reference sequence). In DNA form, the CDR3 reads TGTGCCAGCAGTTTATGGCCGCGAAAATACAATGAGCAGTTCTTC. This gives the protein CASSLWPRKYNEQFF.

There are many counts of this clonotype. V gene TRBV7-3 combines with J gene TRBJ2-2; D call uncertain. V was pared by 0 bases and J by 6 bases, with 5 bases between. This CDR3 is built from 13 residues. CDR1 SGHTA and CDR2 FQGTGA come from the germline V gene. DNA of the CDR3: TGTGCCAGCAGCTTAACAGGGTCCGGGGAGCTGTTTTTT. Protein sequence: CASSLTGSGELFF.

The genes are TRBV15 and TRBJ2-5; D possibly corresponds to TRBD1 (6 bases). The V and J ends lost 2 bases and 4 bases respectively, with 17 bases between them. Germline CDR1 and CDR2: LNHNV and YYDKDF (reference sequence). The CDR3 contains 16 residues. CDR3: CATSRPPGHKGETQYF. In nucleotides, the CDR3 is TGTGCCACCAGCAGACCCCCGGGACACAAGGGAGAGACCCAGTACTTC. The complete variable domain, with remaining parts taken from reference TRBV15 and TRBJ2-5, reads DAMVIQNPRYQVTQFGKPVTLSCSQTLNHNVMYWYQQKSSQAPKLLFHYYDKDFNNEADTPDNFQSRRPNTSFCFLDIRSPGLGDTAMYLCATSRPPGHKGETQYFGPGTRLLVL.

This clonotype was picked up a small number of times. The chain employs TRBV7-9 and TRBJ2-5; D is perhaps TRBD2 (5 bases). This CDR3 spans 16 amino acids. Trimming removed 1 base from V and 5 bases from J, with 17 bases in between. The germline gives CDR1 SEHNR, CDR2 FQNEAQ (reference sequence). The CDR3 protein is CASSLGGRVLSETQYF. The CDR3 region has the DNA TGTGCCAGCAGCTTAGGCGGGCGTGTTCTTTCGGAGACCCAGTACTTC.

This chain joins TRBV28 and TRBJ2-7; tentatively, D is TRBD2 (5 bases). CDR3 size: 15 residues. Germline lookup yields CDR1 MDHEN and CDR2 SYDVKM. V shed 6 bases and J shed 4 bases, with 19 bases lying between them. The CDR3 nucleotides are TGTGCCAGCAGCCTCGGGGAGACACCTCAGTACGAGCAGTACTTC. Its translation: CASSLGETPQYEQYF.

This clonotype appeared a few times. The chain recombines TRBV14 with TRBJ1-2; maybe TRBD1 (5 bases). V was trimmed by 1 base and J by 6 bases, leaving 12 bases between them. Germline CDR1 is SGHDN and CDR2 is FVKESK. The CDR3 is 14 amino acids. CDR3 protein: CASSQASGADGYTF. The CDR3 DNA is TGTGCCAGCAGCCAAGCTTCCGGGGCCGATGGCTACACCTTC.

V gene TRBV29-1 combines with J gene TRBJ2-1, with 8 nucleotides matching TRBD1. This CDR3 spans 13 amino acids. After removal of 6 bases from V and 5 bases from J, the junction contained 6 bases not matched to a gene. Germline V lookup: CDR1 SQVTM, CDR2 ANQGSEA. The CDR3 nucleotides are TGCAGCGTCAGCACGACAGGGGACAATGAGCAGTTCTTC. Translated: CSVSTTGDNEQFF.

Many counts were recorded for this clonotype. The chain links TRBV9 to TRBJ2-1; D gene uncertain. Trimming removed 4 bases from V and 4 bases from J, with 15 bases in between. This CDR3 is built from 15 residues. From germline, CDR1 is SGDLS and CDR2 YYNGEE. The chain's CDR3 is CASSPGTSFYNEQFF. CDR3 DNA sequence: TGTGCCAGCAGCCCCGGCACTTCATTTTACAATGAGCAGTTCTTC.

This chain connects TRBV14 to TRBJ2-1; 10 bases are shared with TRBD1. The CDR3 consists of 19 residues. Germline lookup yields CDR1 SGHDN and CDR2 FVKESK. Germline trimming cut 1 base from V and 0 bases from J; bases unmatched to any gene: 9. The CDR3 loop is CASSQGPDRGQSSYNEQFF. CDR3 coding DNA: TGTGCCAGCAGCCAAGGCCCAGACAGGGGGCAGAGCTCCTACAATGAGCAGTTCTTC.

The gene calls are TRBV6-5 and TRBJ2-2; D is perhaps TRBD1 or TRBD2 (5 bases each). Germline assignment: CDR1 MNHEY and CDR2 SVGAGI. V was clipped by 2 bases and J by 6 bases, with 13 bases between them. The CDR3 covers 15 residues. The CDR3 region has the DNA TGTGCCAGCAGTTACGAAGGGGCCGGGGCCGGGGAGCTGTTTTTT. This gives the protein CASSYEGAGAGELFF.

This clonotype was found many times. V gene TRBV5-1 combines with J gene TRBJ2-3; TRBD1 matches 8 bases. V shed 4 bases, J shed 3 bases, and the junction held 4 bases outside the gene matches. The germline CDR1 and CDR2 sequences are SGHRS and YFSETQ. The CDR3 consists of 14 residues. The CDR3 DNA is TGCGCCAGCAGCCATAGACAGGGGACAGATACGCAGTATTTT. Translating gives CASSHRQGTDTQYF.

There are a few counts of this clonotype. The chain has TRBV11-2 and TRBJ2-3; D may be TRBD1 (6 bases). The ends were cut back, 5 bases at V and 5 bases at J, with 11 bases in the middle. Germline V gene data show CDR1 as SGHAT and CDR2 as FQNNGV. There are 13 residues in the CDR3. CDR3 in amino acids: CASSHPGEDTQYF. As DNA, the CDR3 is TGTGCCAGCAGCCATCCAGGGGAAGATACGCAGTATTTT.

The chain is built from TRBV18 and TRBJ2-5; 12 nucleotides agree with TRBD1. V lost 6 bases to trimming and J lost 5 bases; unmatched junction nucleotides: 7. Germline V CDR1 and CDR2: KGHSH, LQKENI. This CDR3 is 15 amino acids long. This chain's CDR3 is CASSPGQGARETQYF. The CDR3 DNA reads TGTGCCAGCTCCCCGGGACAGGGGGCTAGGGAGACCCAGTACTTC.

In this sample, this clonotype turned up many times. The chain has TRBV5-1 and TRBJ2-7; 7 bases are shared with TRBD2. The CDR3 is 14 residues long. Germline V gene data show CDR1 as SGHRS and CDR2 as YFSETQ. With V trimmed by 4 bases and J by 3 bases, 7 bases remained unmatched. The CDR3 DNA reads TGCGCCAGCAGCGTGGCCGGGGGGAACTACGAGCAGTACTTC. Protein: CASSVAGGNYEQYF.

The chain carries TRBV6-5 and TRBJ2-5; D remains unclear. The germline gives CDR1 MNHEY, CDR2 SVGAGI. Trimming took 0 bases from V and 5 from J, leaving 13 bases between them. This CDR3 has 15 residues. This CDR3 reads CASSYSVRSSETQYF. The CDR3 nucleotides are TGTGCCAGCAGTTACTCTGTCAGAAGTAGCGAGACCCAGTACTTC.

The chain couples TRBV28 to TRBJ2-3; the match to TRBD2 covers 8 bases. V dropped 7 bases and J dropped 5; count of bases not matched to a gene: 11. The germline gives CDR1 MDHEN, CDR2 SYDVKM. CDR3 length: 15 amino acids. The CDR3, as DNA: TGTGCCAGCATTGCGCCGGGGGGGCAGTTAGATACGCAGTATTTT. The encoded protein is CASIAPGGQLDTQYF.

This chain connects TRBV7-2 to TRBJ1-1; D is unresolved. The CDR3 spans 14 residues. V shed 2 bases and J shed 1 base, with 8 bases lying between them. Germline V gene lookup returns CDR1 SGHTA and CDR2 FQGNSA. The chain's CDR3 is CASSLHGKNTEAFF. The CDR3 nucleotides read TGTGCCAGCAGCTTACACGGTAAGAACACTGAAGCTTTCTTT.

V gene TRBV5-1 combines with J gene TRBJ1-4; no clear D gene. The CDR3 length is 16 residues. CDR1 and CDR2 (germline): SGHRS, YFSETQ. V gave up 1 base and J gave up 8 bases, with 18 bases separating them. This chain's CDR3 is CASSLRSAGFGEKLFF. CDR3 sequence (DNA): TGCGCCAGCAGCTTGCGCTCCGCGGGCTTCGGAGAAAAACTGTTTTTT.

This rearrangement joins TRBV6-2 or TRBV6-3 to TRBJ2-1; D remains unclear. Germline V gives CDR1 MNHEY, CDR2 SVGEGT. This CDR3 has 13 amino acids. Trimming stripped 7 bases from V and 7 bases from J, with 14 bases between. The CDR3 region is CASTRLGRNEQFF. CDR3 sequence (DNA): TGTGCCAGCACCCGGCTCGGGCGTAATGAGCAGTTCTTC.